The 32 T cell receptor beta chains below come from one sample, sequenced in a study of T-cell memory formation after mild COVID-19. TCRdb re-called the 5' RACE reads through MiXCR, storing one row per CDR3 protein. This table holds 210,000 or so distinct CDR3 sequences, more than 25% found once. What was sequenced was PBMCs or a T cell subset sorted from them (not recorded which). These receptors were collected from an adult woman who had mild COVID-19 (a few samples of this study predate the infection). Cell type and time point are not known.

The V and J genes are TRBV7-2 and TRBJ2-1; 13 bases are shared with TRBD2. Germline V gene lookup returns CDR1 SGHTA and CDR2 FQGNSA. The CDR3 covers 15 residues. V dropped 0 bases and J dropped 10; count of bases not matched to a gene: 3. The CDR3 nucleotides read TGTGCCAGCAGCTTAGCGGGACTAGCGGGAAGGGAGCAGTTCTTC. Residues: CASSLAGLAGREQFF. Full variable domain (missing parts from reference TRBV7-2 and TRBJ2-1): GAGVSQSPSNKVTEKGKDVELRCDPISGHTALYWYRQSLGQGLEFLIYFQGNSAPDKSGLPSDRFSAERTGGSVSTLTIQRTQQEDSAVYLCASSLAGLAGREQFFGPGTRLTVL.

The rearrangement uses TRBV20-1 and TRBJ2-1, with D possibly matching TRBD2 (6 bases). Germline V CDR1 and CDR2: DFQATT, SNEGSKA (reference sequence). CDR3 length: 15 residues. Trimming left V 0 bases short and J 9 bases short, with 18 bases between. The CDR3 DNA reads TGCAGTGCTAGAGATCCGAGCGCCCTCGGGGGTGAGCAGTTCTTC. Amino acid sequence: CSARDPSALGGEQFF.

This clonotype came up a few times. V usage is TRBV24-1 and J usage is TRBJ1-5; D is uncertain. This CDR3 is built from 13 residues. Germline CDR1 reads KGHDR; CDR2 reads SFDVKD. Trimming stripped 5 bases from V and 1 base from J, with 5 bases between. CDR3 amino acids: CATSVQSNQPQHF. The CDR3 region has the DNA TGTGCCACCAGTGTCCAGAGCAATCAGCCCCAGCATTTT.

This clonotype was picked up a small number of times. This chain uses TRBV7-9 with TRBJ2-5, with D perhaps given as TRBD1 or TRBD2 (5 bases each). V was shortened by 4 bases and J by 7 bases, with 19 bases between the two germline ends. The CDR3 contains 15 residues. The germline gives CDR1 SEHNR, CDR2 FQNEAQ (reference sequence). The CDR3 nucleotides read TGTGCCAGCAGCTCTACCCGGGACCTACCAGGGACCCAGTACTTC. It is translated as CASSSTRDLPGTQYF.

This clonotype came up a few times. The rearrangement uses TRBV12-3 or TRBV12-4 and TRBJ2-7, with 12 bases fitting TRBD2. V dropped 5 bases and J dropped 0; count of bases not matched to a gene: 11. The CDR3 sequence is 18 residues long. CDR3: CASSPGLAGKLPSYEQYF. CDR3 nucleotides: TGTGCCAGCAGTCCCGGACTAGCGGGAAAGCTTCCCTCCTACGAGCAGTACTTC.

This clonotype came up a few times. J is TRBJ2-5 and V is TRBV7-2, with TRBD2 matching 8 bases. The V and J ends lost 1 base and 8 bases, in that order; junction bases with no gene match: 18. Germline CDR1 and CDR2: SGHTA and FQGNSA. The CDR3 has 18 residues. CDR3 in DNA: TGTGCCAGCAGCTTAGGAGTTCGCTGGCGGGGGGACAAGAGAACCCAGTACTTC. Its protein is CASSLGVRWRGDKRTQYF.

The chain joins TRBV29-1 to TRBJ1-1; D not certain. V dropped 4 bases and J dropped 0 bases, with 6 bases sitting between them. The CDR3 has 12 residues. Germline V gene sequence: CDR1 SQVTM, CDR2 ANQGSEA. The CDR3 bases are TGCAGCGTTGTCCCCTTGAACACTGAAGCTTTCTTT. Translated, it gives CSVVPLNTEAFF.

The chain links TRBV7-2 to TRBJ2-1; TRBD2 agrees at 7 bases. Germline V CDR1 and CDR2: SGHTA, FQGNSA. V lost 7 bases and J lost 2; bases outside the gene matches: 8. CDR3 size: 15 residues. The chain's CDR3 is CASTPGGSTYNEQFF. The DNA for the CDR3 is TGTGCCAGCACCCCAGGCGGGAGTACCTACAATGAGCAGTTCTTC.

The chain employs TRBV5-4 and TRBJ2-7; the D gene is possibly TRBD1 (6 bases). The germline CDR1 and CDR2 sequences are SGHNT and YYREEE (reference sequence). The CDR3 is 15 amino acids. V lost 3 bases and J lost 1, with 14 bases in between. CDR3 protein: CASSSSNRASYEQYF. The CDR3 region has the DNA TGTGCCAGCAGCTCTAGCAACAGGGCTTCCTACGAGCAGTACTTC.

This rearrangement joins TRBV12-3 or TRBV12-4 to TRBJ2-1, with D perhaps matching TRBD1 or TRBD2 (5 bases each). The CDR3 loop spans 14 amino acids. Trimming stripped 6 bases from V and 5 bases from J, with 14 bases between. CDR3 loop: CASRLGVSHNEQFF. CDR3 DNA sequence: TGTGCCAGCAGACTAGGGGTGAGTCACAATGAGCAGTTCTTC.

This clonotype was seen more than once but under ten times. This rearrangement joins TRBV5-6 to TRBJ2-1; D assignment may be TRBD1 or TRBD2 (5 bases each). Germline-derived CDR1 and CDR2 are SGHDT and YYEEEE. Trimming left V 6 bases short and J 7 bases short, with 17 bases between. CDR3 length: 14 amino acids. This chain's CDR3 is CASNTGAFVNEQFF. CDR3 DNA: TGTGCCAGCAACACCGGGGCTTTTGTGAATGAGCAGTTCTTC.

V usage is TRBV5-1 and J usage is TRBJ2-6; D uncertain. Trimming removed 5 bases from V and 3 bases from J, with 12 bases in between. Germline CDR1 is SGHRS and CDR2 is YFSETQ. The CDR3 covers 15 residues. The CDR3 is CASRLQWDGANVLTF. The CDR3 DNA reads as TGCGCCAGCAGATTGCAGTGGGATGGGGCCAACGTCCTGACTTTC. Complete variable domain (other parts from reference TRBV5-1 and TRBJ2-6): KAGVTQTPRYLIKTRGQQVTLSCSPISGHRSVSWYQQTPGQGLQFLFEYFSETQRNKGNFPGRFSGRQFSNSRSEMNVSTLELGDSALYLCASRLQWDGANVLTFGAGSRLTVL.

The chain is built from TRBV20-1 and TRBJ1-4; maybe TRBD1 (6 bases). Trimming left V 3 bases short and J 7 bases short, with 12 bases between. Germline CDR1 DFQATT, CDR2 SNEGSKA (reference sequence). This CDR3 has 13 residues. CDR3 bases: TGCAGTGCTAGTAGGGACATTGGTGAAAAACTGTTTTTT. It is translated as CSASRDIGEKLFF.

V and J are TRBV12-3 or TRBV12-4 and TRBJ1-2; D is possibly TRBD1 (6 bases). The CDR3 totals 17 residues. Trimming took off 1 base at V and 0 bases at J, with 15 bases between the two ends. The CDR3 nucleotides are TGTGCCAGCAGTTTAGAGAGCAGGGACATTTCTAACTATGGCTACACCTTC. Its protein is CASSLESRDISNYGYTF.

This clonotype was seen many times. The DNA of the CDR3 is TGCGCCAGCAGCCAAGATCGGTTAGCGGCGAACACCGGGGAGCTGTTTTTT. Amino acids: CASSQDRLAANTGELFF. J is TRBJ2-2 and V is TRBV4-3; perhaps TRBD2 as D (6 bases). The CDR3 length is 17 residues. CDR1 and CDR2 (germline): LGHNA, YSLEER. Between the trimmed V and J ends, which lost 0 bases and 0 bases, there was a span of 11 bases.

The genes are TRBV10-3 and TRBJ2-7; 10 bases match TRBD2. Looked up from germline, CDR1 is ENHRY and CDR2 is SYGVKD. The junction had 13 bases not matched to a gene; V was cut back by 6 bases and J by 2 bases. The CDR3 runs 17 residues. Here the CDR3 reads CAIRRNYSSGGTYEQYF. The CDR3 DNA is TGTGCCATCAGACGAAATTATTCTAGCGGGGGTACCTACGAGCAGTACTTC.

This clonotype was seen a handful of times. V gene TRBV6-5 combines with J gene TRBJ2-5; D gene uncertain. Trimming removed 7 bases from V and 1 base from J, with 10 bases in between. Looked up from germline, CDR1 is MNHEY and CDR2 is SVGAGI. The CDR3 has 13 amino acids. The CDR3 sequence is CASTATSQETQYF. In DNA form, the CDR3 reads TGTGCCAGCACGGCGACATCCCAAGAGACCCAGTACTTC.

This rearrangement joins TRBV15 to TRBJ2-1, with 9 bases aligning to TRBD2. Trimming cost V 6 bases and J 5 bases; bases outside gene matches: 5. Germline CDR1 is LNHNV and CDR2 is YYDKDF (reference sequence). The CDR3 has 14 residues. The CDR3 coding sequence is TGTGCCACCAGAAGTCTAGCGGGAAACAATGAGCAGTTCTTC. Encoded protein: CATRSLAGNNEQFF.

This clonotype was found a few times. The V gene is TRBV7-2, the J gene TRBJ2-7; the D is unclear. CDR3 size: 16 residues. Per germline, CDR1 SGHTA and CDR2 FQGNSA. The germline V and J ends were trimmed by 5 bases and 2 bases, with 19 bases remaining between them. In DNA form, the CDR3 reads TGTGCCAGCAGCCCCTCGGTCGGGCGTTCAACCTACGAGCAGTACTTC. It is translated as CASSPSVGRSTYEQYF.

The gene calls are TRBV11-2 and TRBJ2-3, with D perhaps TRBD2 (6 bases). The V end lost 7 bases, the J end lost 5 bases, and 22 bases lay between the germline ends. The CDR3 is made up of 16 amino acids. Per the germline V gene, CDR1 is SGHAT and CDR2 is FQNNGV. The CDR3 DNA sequence: TGTGCCAGCACCACAAGAGAATTACCAGCGGGAGATACGCAGTATTTT. It translates to CASTTRELPAGDTQYF.

This clonotype was seen a few times. J is TRBJ2-7 and V is TRBV7-9, with 10 bases matching TRBD2. The junction had 5 bases not matched to a gene; V was cut back by 1 base and J by 5 bases. Germline V CDR1 and CDR2: SEHNR, FQNEAQ (reference sequence). The CDR3 covers 15 residues. CDR3 coding DNA: TGTGCCAGCAGCTTAGGAGCGGGGGGGCCCGACGAGCAGTACTTC. Amino acids: CASSLGAGGPDEQYF.

This clonotype was counted ten times or more. In DNA, the CDR3 is TGTGCCAGCAACAGGGGCCCGGCCTCACCCCTCCACTTT. It encodes CASNRGPASPLHF. The V and J genes are TRBV5-5 and TRBJ1-6; 7 bases agree with TRBD1. CDR3 length: 13 residues. Germline CDR1 is SGHKS and CDR2 is YYEKEE (reference sequence). V was clipped by 6 bases and J by 10 bases; unmatched bases: 7.

The chain is built from TRBV20-1 and TRBJ1-3; D call uncertain. The V gene's germline CDR1 is DFQATT and CDR2 SNEGSKA (reference sequence). The CDR3 sequence is 15 residues long. V was pared by 4 bases and J by 0 bases, with 13 bases between. DNA for the CDR3: TGCAGTGCTACGGGTTTTGGCGGCTCTGGAAACACCATATATTTT. Protein sequence: CSATGFGGSGNTIYF.

The rearrangement uses TRBV2 and TRBJ2-5, with D possibly called TRBD1 or TRBD2 (6 bases each). CDR3 length: 15 residues. The V end lost 4 bases, the J end lost 3 bases, and 15 bases lay between the germline ends. Germline lookup yields CDR1 SNHLY and CDR2 FYNNEI. The CDR3 region is CASSVFGGGEETQYF. The CDR3 DNA reads TGTGCCAGCAGTGTGTTTGGAGGGGGTGAAGAGACCCAGTACTTC.

This clonotype has more than one count but fewer than ten. V gene TRBV15 combines with J gene TRBJ1-4; D perhaps matches TRBD1 (5 bases). V was cut by 3 bases and J by 8 bases, with 19 bases left in between. This CDR3 is 16 amino acids long. Germline lookup yields CDR1 LNHNV and CDR2 YYDKDF (reference sequence). The CDR3 sequence is CATSSDPGTQYEKLFF. Written as DNA, the CDR3 is TGTGCCACCAGCAGCGACCCCGGGACGCAATACGAAAAACTGTTTTTT.

Comment on this clonotype: An end of the junction differs from the germline gene, which may be a read error. This chain links TRBV18 with TRBJ2-1, with D possibly TRBD2 on 5 matching bases. This CDR3 contains 14 residues. Germline V gene data show CDR1 as KGHSH and CDR2 as LQKENI. The chain's CDR3 is CDSSLGITHNEQFF. The CDR3 bases are TGTGACAGCTCCCTCGGGATCACGCACAATGAGCAGTTCTTC.

This clonotype was counted at least ten times. CDR3 protein: CASSWVGGTEAFF. CDR3 nucleotides: TGTGCCAGCAGCTGGGTAGGCGGTACTGAAGCTTTCTTT. The chain is built from TRBV7-2 and TRBJ1-1; no reliable D call. V was clipped by 4 bases and J by 5 bases, with 11 bases between them. CDR3 length equals 13 residues. CDR1 is SGHTA and CDR2 is FQGNSA in the germline V gene.

The rearrangement uses TRBV7-2 and TRBJ2-5; no reliable D call. From germline, CDR1 is SGHTA and CDR2 FQGNSA. The germline V and J ends were trimmed by 0 bases and 5 bases, with 7 bases remaining between them. CDR3 length equals 13 residues. CDR3: CASSLAGWETQYF. The CDR3 coding sequence is TGTGCCAGCAGCTTAGCAGGGTGGGAGACCCAGTACTTC.

The rearrangement links TRBV29-1 to TRBJ2-1; 7 positions agree with TRBD2. The trim removed 4 bases at V and 3 bases at J, leaving 9 bases unmatched. The CDR3 has 15 residues. The germline V gene encodes CDR1 SQVTM and CDR2 ANQGSEA. The CDR3 here is CSVGSLLAYYNEQFF. The CDR3 DNA reads as TGCAGCGTTGGTAGTCTACTAGCGTACTACAATGAGCAGTTCTTC.

The rearrangement joins TRBV13 to TRBJ2-7, with D tentatively TRBD2 (5 bases). The V gene lost 3 bases and the J gene lost 7 bases, with 10 bases spanning the gap. The CDR3 totals 12 residues. CDR1 is PRHDT and CDR2 is FYEKMQ in the germline V gene (reference sequence). The CDR3 loop reads CASSLGAAEQYF. As DNA, the CDR3 is TGTGCCAGCAGCTTGGGAGCTGCAGAGCAGTACTTC.

The genes are TRBV29-1 and TRBJ1-1; D is perhaps TRBD1 (5 bases). CDR3 length: 16 residues. V lost 4 bases and J 3 bases, leaving 21 bases between the germline ends. Germline V gene lookup returns CDR1 SQVTM and CDR2 ANQGSEA. CDR3 nucleotides: TGCAGCGTTGTCACCCCAGTTGACAGTACGGACACTGAAGCTTTCTTT. Its translation is CSVVTPVDSTDTEAFF.

This clonotype was seen only once. V usage is TRBV2 and J usage is TRBJ2-1; D perhaps matches TRBD1 (6 bases). V was pared by 7 bases and J by 4 bases, with 14 bases between. This CDR3 has 14 residues. CDR1 and CDR2 from the germline V gene are SNHLY and FYNNEI. Written as DNA, the CDR3 is TGTGCCAGCATAGGGGGACGGATTTACAATGAGCAGTTCTTC. Translated: CASIGGRIYNEQFF. Supplemented by reference TRBV2 and TRBJ2-1, the full variable domain reads EPEVTQTPSHQVTQMGQEVILRCVPISNHLYFYWYRQILGQKVEFLVSFYNNEISEKSEIFDDQFSVERPDGSNFTLKIRSTKLEDSAMYFCASIGGRIYNEQFFGPGTRLTVL.